This T cell receptor beta chain originates from a study of patients and donors after allogeneic stem cell transplantation. The V gene lost 4 bases and the J gene lost 1 base, with 7 bases spanning the gap. The CDR3 is 13 amino acids. Germline V gives CDR1 SQVTM, CDR2 ANQGSEA. TCRdb recomputed calls from the RT-PCR reads with MiXCR, one row per CDR3 protein. The table includes about 150,000 distinct CDR3 sequences, about two fifths detected once. This sequence originates from a human donor who was either an allogeneic HSCT recipient or a stem cell or donor lymphocyte infusion donor (not recorded which). It is not recorded whose cells these are; they may come from a transplant donor. Sample: blood, either unsorted or a sorted T cell fraction (not recorded which). This chain uses TRBV29-1 with TRBJ2-2; D might be TRBD1 (6 bases). The CDR3 DNA is TGCAGCGTTGTAGGGGGGAACACCGGGGAGCTGTTTTTT. As protein: CSVVGGNTGELFF.